What follows is one T cell receptor (beta chain) and its context. No antigen is known for it. The junction had 6 bases not matched to a gene; V was cut back by 5 bases and J by 3 bases. The CDR3 is 14 amino acids. Germline CDR1 reads MGHRA; CDR2 reads YSYEKL. This record comes from a study of OX40 agonist ivuxolimab in advanced cancers. Study at large: Dose-escalation patients were diagnosed with hepatocellular carcinoma, melanoma, renal cell cancer or head and neck cancer. Prior anti-PD-1, anti-PD-L1 or anti-CTLA-4 therapy was allowed; roughly 40% had some.

Study observations and caveats: There were also nonresponders showing low normalized T-cell clonal expansion.

Method: immunoSEQ multiplex PCR; TCRdb's copy keeps in-frame clones and lacks some. Of over 20,000 clones in the sample, roughly 77% are singletons; the top ten hold 33%. The sequence was collected from an adult with an advanced solid tumor such as melanoma, head and neck, liver or kidney cancer. Specimen: CD4+ or CD8+ T cells sorted from blood, collected in a trial of the OX40 agonist ivuxolimab. The chain employs TRBV4-1 and TRBJ2-7; 8 nucleotides match TRBD1. CDR3 nucleotide sequence: TGCGCCAGCAGCGCCCCAGGGGGCGTCTACGAGCAGTACTTC. Translating it yields CASSAPGGVYEQYF.